This T cell receptor (beta chain) was identified during a study of blood T cell repertoires in COVID-19 (dated by TCRdb to 2020 to 2022). Regarding the research as a whole: Samples covering the acute and convalescent phases of COVID-19 were provided by collaborators in the United States, Italy and Spain. The material from the prospective study consisted of cDNA or gDNA derived from T cells, B-cell-depleted T cells, or PBMCs. Deeply sampled blood TCRbeta repertoires from subjects exposed to, actively infected with, or recovered from COVID-19 were included in the dataset. The repertoires were made available in a free public database intended to serve as a resource for research on the immune response to SARS-CoV-2. Samples were obtained from the ongoing ImmuneRACE study (first 160 participants) and from 1,254 subjects provided by 6 global collaborators. The sample metadata nearly always contained a de-identified subject ID, COVID-19 status, age in years and sex. HLA class I and class II types, where available, came from metadata supplied by the sample provider rather than from assay-based typing.

Remarks on this clone: Its target antigen remains unknown. No quality values exist for individual bases; no much larger clone is one base distant.

Here is what the overall study found, with its caveats: How much clinical and demographic metadata was included differed by source and by participant, and the metadata was provided uncurated.

Each collaborating institution followed its own protocols to collect whole blood in K2EDTA tubes. For TCRbeta analysis, collaborator samples were shipped as frozen whole blood, as isolated PBMCs, or as DNA extracted from either sample type. The immunoSEQ Assay, a bias-controlled multiplex PCR, was used to amplify TCRbeta CDR3 regions from genomic DNA. The paper's data handling went like this. Nucleated cell counts per sample were estimated from amplification of reference gene primers within the assay. To quantify the absolute abundance of each unique TCRbeta CDR3 rearrangement, sequence reads were collapsed and filtered. For each sample, productive Simpson clonality was calculated as the square root of Simpson's diversity index across productive rearrangements. Drawn from immuneACCESS, this table holds only the in-frame rearrangements with V and J called that TCRdb kept. Clones are partly lost; checked studies trace under half to an unresolved V gene and leave the rest unexplained. That table supplies the V and J calls and clone size; D and trimming were determined from the DNA. In this sample the table shows hundreds of thousands of clones, about 85% of which occur a single time. The top ten clones comprise approximately 0.89% of the sample.

The sequenced sample was peripheral blood. The TCR originated in a man between 35 and 55 years old with acute or convalescent COVID-19.

The nucleotides are TGTGCCTGGAGTGAGGCAGGGTATGGTCAGCCCCAGCATTTT. It translates as CAWSEAGYGQPQHF. Rearrangement joined TRBV30 to TRBJ1-5; matching of 5 bases hints at TRBD1 as the D gene. Including cysteine and phenylalanine, the CDR3 has 14 amino acids. This entry keeps only the CDR3 DNA: 42 bases, framed from base 1. The germline V gene (reference sequence) sets CDR1 to GTSNPN and CDR2 to SVGIG. Between the V and J ends, shortened by 1 base and 6 bases respectively, the junction contains 13 bases.